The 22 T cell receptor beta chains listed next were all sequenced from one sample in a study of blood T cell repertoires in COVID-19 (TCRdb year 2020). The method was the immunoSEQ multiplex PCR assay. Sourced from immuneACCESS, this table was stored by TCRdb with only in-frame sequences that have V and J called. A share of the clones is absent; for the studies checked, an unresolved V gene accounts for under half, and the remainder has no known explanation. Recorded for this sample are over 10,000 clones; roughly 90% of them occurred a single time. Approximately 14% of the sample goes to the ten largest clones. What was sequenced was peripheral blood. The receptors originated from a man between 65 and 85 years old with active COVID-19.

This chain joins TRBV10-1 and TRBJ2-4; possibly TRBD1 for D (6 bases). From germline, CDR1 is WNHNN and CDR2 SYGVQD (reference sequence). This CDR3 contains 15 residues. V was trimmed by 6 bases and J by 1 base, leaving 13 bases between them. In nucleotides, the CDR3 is TGCGCCAGCAGCGCAGGGGCGTGGGCCAAAAACATTCAGTACTTC. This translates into CASSAGAWAKNIQYF.

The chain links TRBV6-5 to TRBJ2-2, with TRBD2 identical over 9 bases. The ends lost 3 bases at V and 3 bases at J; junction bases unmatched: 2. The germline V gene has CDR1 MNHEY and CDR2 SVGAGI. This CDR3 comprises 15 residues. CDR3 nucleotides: TGTGCCAGCAGTTATGGACTAGCGTACACCGGGGAGCTGTTTTTT. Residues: CASSYGLAYTGELFF.

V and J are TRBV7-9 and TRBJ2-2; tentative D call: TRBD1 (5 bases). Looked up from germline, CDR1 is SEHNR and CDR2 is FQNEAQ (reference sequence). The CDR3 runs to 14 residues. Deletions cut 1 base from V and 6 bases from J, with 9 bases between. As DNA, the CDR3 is TGTGCCAGCAGCTTAGGACAGTGGTCCGGGGAGCTGTTTTTT. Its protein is CASSLGQWSGELFF.

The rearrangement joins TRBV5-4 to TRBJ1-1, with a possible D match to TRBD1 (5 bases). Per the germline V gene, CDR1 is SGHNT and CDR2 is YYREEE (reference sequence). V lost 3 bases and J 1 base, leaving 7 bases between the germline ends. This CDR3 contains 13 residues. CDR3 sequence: CASSWRGNTEAFF. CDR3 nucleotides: TGTGCCAGCAGCTGGAGGGGGAACACTGAAGCTTTCTTT. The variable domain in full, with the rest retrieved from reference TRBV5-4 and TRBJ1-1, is ETGVTQSPTHLIKTRGQQVTLRCSSQSGHNTVSWYQQALGQGPQFIFQYYREEENGRGNFPPRFSGLQFPNYSSELNVNALELDDSALYLCASSWRGNTEAFFGQGTRLTVV.

The CDR3 sequence is CASSSGQIDTQYF. CDR3 DNA sequence: TGTGCCAGCAGCTCAGGACAGATAGATACGCAGTATTTT. The rearrangement links TRBV11-3 to TRBJ2-3, with TRBD1 as a possible D gene (6 bases). The germline V gene has CDR1 SGHNT and CDR2 YENEEA. V was trimmed by 4 bases and J by 5 bases, leaving 10 bases between them. CDR3 size: 13 residues. Complete variable domain (other parts from reference TRBV11-3 and TRBJ2-3): EAGVVQSPRYKIIEKKQPVAFWCNPISGHNTLYWYLQNLGQGPELLIRYENEEAVDDSQLPKDRFSAERLKGVDSTLKIQPAELGDSAVYLCASSSGQIDTQYFGPGTRLTVL.

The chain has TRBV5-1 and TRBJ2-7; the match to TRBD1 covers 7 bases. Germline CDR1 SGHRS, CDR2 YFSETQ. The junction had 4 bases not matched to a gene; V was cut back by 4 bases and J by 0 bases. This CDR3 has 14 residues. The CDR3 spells CASSSRDSSYEQYF. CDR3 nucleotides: TGCGCCAGCAGCAGCCGGGACAGCTCCTACGAGCAGTACTTC.

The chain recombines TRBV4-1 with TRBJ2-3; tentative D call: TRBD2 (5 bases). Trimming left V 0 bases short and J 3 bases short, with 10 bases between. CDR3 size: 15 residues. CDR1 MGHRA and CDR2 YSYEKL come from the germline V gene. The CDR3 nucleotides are TGCGCCAGCAGCCAAGAGTCAGCGGTTACAGATACGCAGTATTTT. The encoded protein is CASSQESAVTDTQYF.

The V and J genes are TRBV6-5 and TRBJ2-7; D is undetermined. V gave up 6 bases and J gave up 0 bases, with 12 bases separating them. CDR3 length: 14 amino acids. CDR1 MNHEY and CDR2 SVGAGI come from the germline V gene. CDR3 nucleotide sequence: TGTGCCAGCAGGCTAGACCAGAGCTCCTACGAGCAGTACTTC. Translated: CASRLDQSSYEQYF.

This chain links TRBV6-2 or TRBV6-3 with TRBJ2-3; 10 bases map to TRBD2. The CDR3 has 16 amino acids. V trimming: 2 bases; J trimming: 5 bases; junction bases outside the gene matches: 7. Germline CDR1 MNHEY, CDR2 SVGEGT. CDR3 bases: TGTGCCAGCAGTTACGAAGCGGGGGGGCTTGGAGATACGCAGTATTTT. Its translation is CASSYEAGGLGDTQYF.

CDR3 residues: CASRLSSGSVDTQYF. The CDR3 nucleotides are TGCGCCAGCAGACTATCCAGCGGGAGTGTGGATACGCAGTATTTT. This rearrangement joins TRBV5-1 to TRBJ2-3, with TRBD2 matching over 8 bases. In germline, CDR1 is SGHRS, CDR2 YFSETQ. V lost 5 bases to trimming and J lost 6 bases; unmatched junction nucleotides: 11. The CDR3 sequence is 15 residues long.

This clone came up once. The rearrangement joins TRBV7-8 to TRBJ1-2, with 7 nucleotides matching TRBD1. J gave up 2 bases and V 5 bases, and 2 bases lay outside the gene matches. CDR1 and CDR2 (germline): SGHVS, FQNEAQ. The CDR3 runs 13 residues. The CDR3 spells CASSTTGNYGYTF. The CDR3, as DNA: TGTGCCAGCAGCACGACAGGGAACTATGGCTACACCTTC.

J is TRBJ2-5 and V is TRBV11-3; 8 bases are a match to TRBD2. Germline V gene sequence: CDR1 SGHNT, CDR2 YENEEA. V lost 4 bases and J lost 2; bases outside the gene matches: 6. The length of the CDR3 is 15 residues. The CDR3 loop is CASSSTSERQETQYF. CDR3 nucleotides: TGTGCCAGCAGCTCGACTAGCGAGCGACAAGAGACCCAGTACTTC.

As DNA, the CDR3 is TGTGCCAGCAGCTTAGAGGACAGAGCTGGGCAGTACTTC. Its translation: CASSLEDRAGQYF. The genes are TRBV7-9 and TRBJ2-7, with D possibly TRBD1 on 6 matching bases. CDR3 length equals 13 residues. From germline, CDR1 is SEHNR and CDR2 FQNEAQ (reference sequence). The ends were cut back, 1 base at V and 9 bases at J, with 13 bases in the middle.

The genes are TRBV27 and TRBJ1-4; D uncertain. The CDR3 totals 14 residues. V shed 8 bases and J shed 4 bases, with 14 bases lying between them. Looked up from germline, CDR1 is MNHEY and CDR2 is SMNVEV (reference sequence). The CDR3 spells CASSMELNNEKLFF. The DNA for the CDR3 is TGTGCCAGCTCCATGGAGTTGAATAATGAAAAACTGTTTTTT.

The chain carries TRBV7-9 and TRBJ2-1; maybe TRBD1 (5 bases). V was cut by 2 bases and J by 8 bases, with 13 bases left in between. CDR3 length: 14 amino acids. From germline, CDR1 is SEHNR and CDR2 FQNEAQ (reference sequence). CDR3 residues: CASSLLGDGHEQFF. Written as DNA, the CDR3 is TGTGCCAGCAGCTTATTAGGGGATGGCCATGAGCAGTTCTTC.

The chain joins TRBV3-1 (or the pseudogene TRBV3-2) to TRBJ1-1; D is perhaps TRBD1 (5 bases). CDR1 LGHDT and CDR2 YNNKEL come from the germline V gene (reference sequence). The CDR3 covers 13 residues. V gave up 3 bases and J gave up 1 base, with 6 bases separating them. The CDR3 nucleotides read TGTGCCAGCAGCCAGGGGGGGAACACTGAAGCTTTCTTT. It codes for CASSQGGNTEAFF.

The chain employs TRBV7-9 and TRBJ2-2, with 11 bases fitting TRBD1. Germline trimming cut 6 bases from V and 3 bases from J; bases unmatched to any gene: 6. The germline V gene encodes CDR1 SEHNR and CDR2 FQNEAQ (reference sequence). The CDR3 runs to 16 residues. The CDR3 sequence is CASRPPGQGDTGELFF. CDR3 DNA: TGTGCCAGCAGACCACCGGGACAGGGGGACACCGGGGAGCTGTTTTTT.

DNA of the CDR3: TGTGCCAGCAGTTTACTCCCCCAAGAGACCCAGTACTTC. It is translated as CASSLLPQETQYF. This chain joins TRBV12-3 or TRBV12-4 and TRBJ2-5; D not certain. Trimming removed 2 bases from V and 1 base from J, with 5 bases in between. This CDR3 has 13 amino acids.

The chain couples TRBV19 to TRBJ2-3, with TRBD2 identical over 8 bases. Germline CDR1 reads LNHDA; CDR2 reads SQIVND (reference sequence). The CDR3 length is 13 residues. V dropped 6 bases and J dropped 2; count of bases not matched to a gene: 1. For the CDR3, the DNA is TGTGCCAGTAGCGGGGGGGTCACAGATACGCAGTATTTT. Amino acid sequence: CASSGGVTDTQYF. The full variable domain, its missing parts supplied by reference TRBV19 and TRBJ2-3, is DGGITQSPKYLFRKEGQNVTLSCEQNLNHDAMYWYRQDPGQGLRLIYYSQIVNDFQKGDIAEGYSVSREKKESFPLTVTSAQKNPTAFYLCASSGGVTDTQYFGPGTRLTVL.

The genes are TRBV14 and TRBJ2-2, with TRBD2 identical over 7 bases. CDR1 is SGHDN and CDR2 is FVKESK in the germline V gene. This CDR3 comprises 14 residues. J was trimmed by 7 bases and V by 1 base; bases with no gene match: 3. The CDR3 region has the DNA TGTGCCAGCAGCCAAGCGCGGGAGATCGGGGAGCTGTTTTTT. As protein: CASSQAREIGELFF.

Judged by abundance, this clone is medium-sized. CDR3 in amino acids: CASSPGPEAYEQYF. The CDR3 DNA is TGTGCCAGCAGCCCCGGACCGGAGGCCTACGAGCAGTACTTC. This chain connects TRBV5-4 to TRBJ2-7; maybe TRBD2 (5 bases). Trimming shortened V by 4 bases and J by 2 bases, and 13 bases separated the two germline ends. CDR3 size: 14 residues. Germline V CDR1 and CDR2: SGHNT, YYREEE (reference sequence).

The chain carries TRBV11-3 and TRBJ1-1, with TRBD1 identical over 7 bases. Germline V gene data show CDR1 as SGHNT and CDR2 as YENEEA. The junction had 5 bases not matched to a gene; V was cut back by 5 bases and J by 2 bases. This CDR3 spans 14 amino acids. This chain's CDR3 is CASSATGTNTEAFF. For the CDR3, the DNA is TGTGCCAGCAGCGCGACAGGGACTAACACTGAAGCTTTCTTT.